What follows are 2 T cell receptor beta chains derived from one specimen sequenced in a study of blood T cell repertoires in COVID-19. TCRdb's copy holds only in-frame clones and misses some; the assay was immunoSEQ multiplex PCR. In the table there are 150,000 to 200,000 clones, around 80% of which are singletons. Sequencing input: PBMCs or T cells enriched from blood (not recorded which). The source of these receptors is a woman aged 50 to 65 in a cohort exposed to, infected with or recovered from COVID-19 (not recorded which).

This chain connects TRBV3-1 (or the pseudogene TRBV3-2) to TRBJ2-5; 9 bases are a match to TRBD2. The CDR3 contains 16 residues. Looked up from germline, CDR1 is LGHDT and CDR2 is YNNKEL (reference sequence). J gave up 2 bases and V 2 bases, and 6 bases lay outside the gene matches. The CDR3 sequence is CASSQLTSGEQETQYF. The CDR3 DNA reads TGTGCCAGCAGCCAACTGACTAGCGGAGAGCAAGAGACCCAGTACTTC.

CDR3 in DNA: TGTGCCAGCCGACACTACCCCGGGGAGGGCGGAAATACGCAGTATTTT. Translation gives CASRHYPGEGGNTQYF. J is TRBJ2-3 and V is TRBV2; 7 bases align to TRBD2. Germline V gene lookup returns CDR1 SNHLY and CDR2 FYNNEI. V dropped 8 bases and J dropped 7; count of bases not matched to a gene: 18. CDR3 length: 16 residues.